The sequence of this TCR beta chain was determined in a study of Ad26.COV2.S vaccination and SARS-CoV-2 variants (dated by TCRdb to the early 2020s). Some background on the complete study: Donors in the vaccine arm were drawn from COV1001, a phase I-IIa trial of Ad26.COV2.S in healthy adults that was multicentre, randomized, double-blind and placebo-controlled. Participants in the trial were split at random into five groups of five each, receiving low-dose or high-dose Ad26.COV2.S once or twice, or else placebo on both occasions. Ad26.COV2.S was administered intramuscularly at a dose of 5x10^10 or 1x10^11 viral particles, either as one shot or as two shots given 56 days apart. A total of 32 samples were included in the TCR-sequenced set, comprising around 19 Ad26.COV2.S vaccine recipients, 5 placebo recipients and 8 SARS-CoV-2 convalescent individuals. TCRbeta repertoire sequencing served as the tool for gauging how specific and how broad the SARS-CoV-2-reactive T cell receptors were following Ad26.COV2.S vaccination. Throughout the experiments and outcome assessment, investigators stayed blinded to trial group allocation. Study-level results and caveats: After vaccination, substantial breadth of spike-specific CD8+ and CD4+ T cell responses was reported. Comparable non-spike TCR breadth was observed between vaccine and placebo recipients, consistent with only spike being contained in the vaccine. Higher spike-specific TCR breadth was observed in Ad26.COV2.S recipients than in placebo recipients (P = 0.0014). Comparing responses between vaccine doses or regimens was not something the study was powered to do. It was noted by the authors that total T cell responses may have been underestimated by the TCR breadth and depth analyses.

The CDR3 runs 15 amino acids, cysteine and phenylalanine included. Left in the record is the CDR3 DNA by itself, 45 bases read in frame from the first base. Reading the germline V gene gives CDR1 SGHTS and CDR2 YDEGEE. The V end loses 4 bases and the J end loses 4 bases, and a stretch of 17 bases separates them. The treatment or condition label on this specimen signifies: 15 to 20 received Ad26.COV2.S at low or high dose, single or two shots; roughly five received placebo; per-sample allocation not given. Repertoires of vaccine and placebo recipients were sequenced from samples taken on day 63 after the first injection. Cohort 1b enrolled about two dozen adults aged 18-55 years at a single site in Boston, USA, between 29 July and 7 August 2020. Ad26.COV2.S was a replication-incompetent adenovirus type 26 vector expressing a prefusion-stabilized SARS-CoV-2 spike protein from the original Wuhan strain.

The immunoSEQ Assay was used to sequence TCRbeta CDR3 regions. After extraction, genomic DNA underwent amplification by bias-controlled multiplex PCR, followed by high-throughput sequencing. Under the source paper's analysis protocol: To quantify the absolute abundance of every unique TCRbeta CDR3 region, sequences were collapsed and filtered. Usable DNA was measured by amplifying reference genes present in all nucleated cells, and TCRbeta template counts were normalized to that usable DNA to estimate T cell fraction. Repertoire TCRs were annotated as SARS-CoV-2-specific by exact matching of V gene, CDR3 amino acid sequence and J gene to a known reactive TCR set. The reference SARS-CoV-2 TCR set came from MIRA and was filtered for enrichment in COVID-19-positive ImmuneCODE repertoires, removing public or cross-reactive TCRs. Based on the MIRA antigens, annotated TCRs were further analysed at the level of specific ORF or position within ORF. Depth was the summed frequency of annotated unique rearrangements, while breadth was defined as annotated unique rearrangements over total unique productive rearrangements. Two-sided Wilcoxon rank-sum tests were used to compare TCR breadth between groups. TCRdb stores this immuneACCESS table with in-frame sequences only. Part of the clones is absent; in the studies checked, under half of the shortfall reflects unresolved V genes, and no reason is known for the rest. Clone size and the V and J calls come from that table; the DNA yielded D and trimming. The sample has 300,000 to 400,000 clones on record, around 84% of them singletons. The ten top clones hold 1.9% of the sample.

This clone showed up just a few times. What antigen it recognizes has not been identified. No base-level quality is on record; no much larger clone is a single base apart. The starting material was peripheral blood, obtained in a trial of Ad26.COV2.S vaccine versus placebo. The clonotype originates from a person aged 18-65 years who received the Ad26.COV2.S COVID-19 vaccine or a placebo. The chain couples TRBV5-8 to TRBJ1-2; the D gene is possibly TRBD1, with 5 bases matching. CDR3 reads: CASSHRAGLTYGYTF. The sequence in DNA is TGTGCCAGCAGCCACCGGGCGGGGCTAACCTATGGCTACACCTTC. Joined to the reference TRBV5-8 and TRBJ1-2 proteins, this CDR3 gives the full variable domain: EAGVTQSPTHLIKTRGQQATLRCSPISGHTSVYWYQQALGLGLQFLLWYDEGEERNRGNFPPRFSGRQFPNYSSELNVNALELEDSALYLCASSHRAGLTYGYTFGSGTRLTVV.